A single T cell receptor (beta chain) is shown here with its context. This sample was included in a study of cytomegalovirus exposure and HLA in healthy donors. The wider study: There were 117 million unique TCR beta sequences, drawn from about 180 million T cells, in an earlier analysis.

PCR primers comprised 60 Vbeta and 13 Jbeta primers. The authors' processing: Some 10 million of the roughly 80 million unique TCR beta chains counted in a later analysis were shared. Clones were sequenced by immunoSEQ multiplex PCR, and TCRdb holds only the in-frame ones, with some missing. The V and J calls and the clone size are those of that table, but D and trimming were determined from the DNA. The table has approximately 76,000 clones, less than 80% seen once. The V gene's germline CDR1 is SGDLS and CDR2 YYNGEE. The V gene lost 0 bases and the J gene lost 9 bases, with 16 bases spanning the gap. The CDR3 is 15 amino acids.

Sequencing input: PBMCs. This chain joins TRBV9 and TRBJ2-1; D is uncertain. This sequence originates from a man aged 25 to 40 in good health and CMV-seronegative. The CDR3, as DNA: TGTGCCAGCAGCGTAGGTGATGTTCTCAGAGGTGAGCAGTTCTTC. Protein: CASSVGDVLRGEQFF.